This T cell receptor beta chain was sequenced for a study of beta chain features in type 1 diabetes. Study results and limitations: Healthy donors had naive, central memory and Treg TCRB repertoires that appeared less similar than those seen among patients. There was a moderate but significant shortening of TCRB CDR3s in all four CD4+ subsets of Type 1 diabetes patients.

Reverse transcribing all isolated RNA meant expressed TCRB transcripts were sequenced. The average read count of naive, central memory and regulatory T cell samples was about 3.57 million. Measured with immunoSEQ multiplex PCR; TCRdb has only the in-frame clones, and not every one. The sample contains fewer than 400,000 clones, approximately 8.2% of which appear only once. Points on this clone: The antigen remains unidentified.

The sample was central memory CD4+ T cells from blood. This receptor was obtained from a woman aged 18-35 years in good health.

The DNA of the CDR3 is TGTGCCGGCTCGGGACAGGGGTCCGAGACCCAGTACTTC. Translating gives CAGSGQGSETQYF. The chain has TRBV2 and TRBJ2-5, with 10 nucleotides matching TRBD1. The CDR3 consists of 13 residues. The junction had 8 bases not matched to a gene; V was cut back by 11 bases and J by 5 bases. Germline CDR1 and CDR2: SNHLY and FYNNEI.